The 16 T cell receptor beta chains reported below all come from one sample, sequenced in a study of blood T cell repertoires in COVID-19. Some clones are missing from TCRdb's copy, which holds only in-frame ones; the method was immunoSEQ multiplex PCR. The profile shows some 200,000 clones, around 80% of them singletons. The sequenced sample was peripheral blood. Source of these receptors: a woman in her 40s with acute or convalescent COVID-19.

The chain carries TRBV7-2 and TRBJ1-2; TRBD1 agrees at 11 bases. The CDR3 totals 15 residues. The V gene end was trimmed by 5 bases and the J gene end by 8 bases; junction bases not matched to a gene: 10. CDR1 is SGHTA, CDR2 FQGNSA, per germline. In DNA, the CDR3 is TGTGCCAGCAGCCTTGGGTCGGACAGGGGGCTCGGCTACACCTTC. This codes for CASSLGSDRGLGYTF.

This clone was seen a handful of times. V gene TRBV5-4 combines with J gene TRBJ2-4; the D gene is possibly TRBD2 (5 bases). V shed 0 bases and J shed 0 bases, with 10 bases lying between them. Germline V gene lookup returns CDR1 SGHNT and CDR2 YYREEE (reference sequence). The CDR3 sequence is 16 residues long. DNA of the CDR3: TGTGCCAGCAGCTTGGAGTCCGGACTAGCCAAAAACATTCAGTACTTC. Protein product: CASSLESGLAKNIQYF.

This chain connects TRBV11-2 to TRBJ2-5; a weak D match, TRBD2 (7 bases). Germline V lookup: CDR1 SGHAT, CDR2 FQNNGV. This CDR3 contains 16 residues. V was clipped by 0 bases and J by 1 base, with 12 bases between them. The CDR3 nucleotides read TGTGCCAGCAGCTTAGATGGGAGGGGGTCCCAAGAGACCCAGTACTTC. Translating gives CASSLDGRGSQETQYF. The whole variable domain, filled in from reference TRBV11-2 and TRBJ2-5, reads EAGVAQSPRYKIIEKRQSVAFWCNPISGHATLYWYQQILGQGPKLLIQFQNNGVVDDSQLPKDRFSAERLKGVDSTLKIQPAKLEDSAVYLCASSLDGRGSQETQYFGPGTRLLVL.

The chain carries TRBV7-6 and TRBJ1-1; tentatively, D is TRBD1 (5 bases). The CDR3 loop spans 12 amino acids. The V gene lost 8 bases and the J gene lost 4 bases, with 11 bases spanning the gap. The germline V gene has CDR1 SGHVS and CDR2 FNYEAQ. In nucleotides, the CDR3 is TGTGCCAGCGGGGGGGGAGGCACTGAAGCTTTCTTT. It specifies CASGGGGTEAFF.

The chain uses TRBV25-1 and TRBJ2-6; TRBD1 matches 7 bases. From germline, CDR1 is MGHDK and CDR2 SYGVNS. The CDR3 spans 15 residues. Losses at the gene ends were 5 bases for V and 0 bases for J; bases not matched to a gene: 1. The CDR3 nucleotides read TGTGCCAGCAGTAGGGACAGCTCTGGGGCCAACGTCCTGACTTTC. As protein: CASSRDSSGANVLTF.

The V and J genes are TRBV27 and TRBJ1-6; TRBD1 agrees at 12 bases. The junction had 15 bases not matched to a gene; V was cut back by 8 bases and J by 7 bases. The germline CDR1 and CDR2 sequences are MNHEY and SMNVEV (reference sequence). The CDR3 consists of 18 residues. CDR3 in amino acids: CASSPWGQGAFENSPLHF. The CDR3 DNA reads TGTGCCAGCTCGCCCTGGGGACAGGGGGCGTTTGAAAATTCACCCCTCCACTTT.

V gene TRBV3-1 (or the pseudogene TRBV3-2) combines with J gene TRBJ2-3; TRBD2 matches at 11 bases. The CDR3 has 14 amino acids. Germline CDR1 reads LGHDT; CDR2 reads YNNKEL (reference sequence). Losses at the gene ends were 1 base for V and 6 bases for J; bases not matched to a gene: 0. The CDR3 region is CASSQGTSGDTQYF. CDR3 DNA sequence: TGTGCCAGCAGCCAAGGGACTAGCGGGGATACGCAGTATTTT.

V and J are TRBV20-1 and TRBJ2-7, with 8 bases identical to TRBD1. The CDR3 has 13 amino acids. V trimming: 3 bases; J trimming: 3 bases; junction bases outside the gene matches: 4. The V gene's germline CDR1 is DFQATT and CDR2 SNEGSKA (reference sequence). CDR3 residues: CSASRTGRYEQYF. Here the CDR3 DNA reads TGCAGTGCTAGTCGGACAGGGCGCTACGAGCAGTACTTC.

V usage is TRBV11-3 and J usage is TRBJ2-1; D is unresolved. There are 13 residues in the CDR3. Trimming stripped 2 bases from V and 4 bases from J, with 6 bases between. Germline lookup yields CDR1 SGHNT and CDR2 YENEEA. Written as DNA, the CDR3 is TGTGCCAGCAGCTTACATAGTTACAATGAGCAGTTCTTC. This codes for CASSLHSYNEQFF. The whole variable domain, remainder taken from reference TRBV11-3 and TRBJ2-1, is EAGVVQSPRYKIIEKKQPVAFWCNPISGHNTLYWYLQNLGQGPELLIRYENEEAVDDSQLPKDRFSAERLKGVDSTLKIQPAELGDSAVYLCASSLHSYNEQFFGPGTRLTVL.

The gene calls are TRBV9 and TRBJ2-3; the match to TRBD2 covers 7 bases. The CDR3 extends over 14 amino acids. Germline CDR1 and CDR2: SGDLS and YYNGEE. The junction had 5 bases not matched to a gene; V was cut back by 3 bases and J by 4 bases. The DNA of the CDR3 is TGTGCCAGCAGCGAACGACTAGCACCAGATACGCAGTATTTT. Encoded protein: CASSERLAPDTQYF.

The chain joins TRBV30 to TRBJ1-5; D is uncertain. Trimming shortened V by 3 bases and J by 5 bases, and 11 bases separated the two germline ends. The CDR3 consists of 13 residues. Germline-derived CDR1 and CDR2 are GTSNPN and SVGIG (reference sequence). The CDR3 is CAWSADTYQPQHF. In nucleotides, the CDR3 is TGTGCCTGGAGCGCAGACACCTATCAGCCCCAGCATTTT.

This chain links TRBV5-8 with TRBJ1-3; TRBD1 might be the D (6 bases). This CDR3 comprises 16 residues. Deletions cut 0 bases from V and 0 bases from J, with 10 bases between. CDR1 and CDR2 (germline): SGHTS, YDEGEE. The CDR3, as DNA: TGTGCCAGCAGCTTGGGATTCAGGGGCTCTGGAAACACCATATATTTT. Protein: CASSLGFRGSGNTIYF.

The CDR3 DNA follows: TGTGCCAGCAGCTCCACGCGGGATCCAACAGGGGGGAACTATGGCTACACCTTC. Amino acids: CASSSTRDPTGGNYGYTF. V and J are TRBV11-2 and TRBJ1-2, with 8 bases lining up with TRBD1. The CDR3 runs to 18 residues. Per germline, CDR1 SGHAT and CDR2 FQNNGV. V gave up 4 bases and J gave up 2 bases; unmatched junction bases: 15.

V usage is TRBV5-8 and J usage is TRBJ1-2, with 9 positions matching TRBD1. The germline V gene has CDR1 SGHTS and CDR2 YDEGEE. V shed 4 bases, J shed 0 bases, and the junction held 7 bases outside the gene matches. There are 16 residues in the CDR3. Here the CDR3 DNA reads TGTGCCAGCAGCCCGGACAGGGGATTCTCTAACTATGGCTACACCTTC. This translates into CASSPDRGFSNYGYTF.

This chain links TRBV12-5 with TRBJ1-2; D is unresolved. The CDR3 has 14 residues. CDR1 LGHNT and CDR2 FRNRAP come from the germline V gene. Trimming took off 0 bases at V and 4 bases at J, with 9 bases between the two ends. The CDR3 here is CASGLVGSRYGYTF. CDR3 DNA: TGTGCTAGTGGTTTGGTGGGCAGTCGCTATGGCTACACCTTC.

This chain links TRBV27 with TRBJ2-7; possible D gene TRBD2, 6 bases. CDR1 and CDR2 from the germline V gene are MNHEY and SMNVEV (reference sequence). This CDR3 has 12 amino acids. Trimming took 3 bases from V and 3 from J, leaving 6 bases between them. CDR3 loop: CASSLGGYEQYF. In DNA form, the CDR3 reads TGTGCCAGCAGTTTGGGGGGCTACGAGCAGTACTTC.